Described below is a single T cell receptor (beta chain) sequence and its context. No antigen is known for it. This entry is derived from a study of cytomegalovirus exposure and HLA in healthy donors. Study as a whole: A preliminary data release comprised approximately 85 million unique TCRs obtained from HLA-typed donors. Overall study findings and caveats: In a later analysis, compared with equally common non-associated chains, HLA-associated beta chains were more expanded.

Researchers ran the PCR with 60 Vbeta and 13 Jbeta primers. The protocol was immunoSEQ multiplex PCR, while the TCRdb copy is restricted to in-frame clones and leaves out a portion. The sample records approximately 100,000 clones, roughly three quarters being singletons. Germline CDR1 SNHLY, CDR2 FYNNEI. CDR3 length equals 13 residues. Trimming took 11 bases from V and 6 from J; bases not matched to a gene: 10. The receptor was isolated from a woman in her 40s in good health and CMV-seropositive. The rearrangement uses TRBV2 and TRBJ2-1; 7 bases fit TRBD2. Material for sequencing was PBMCs. Here the CDR3 reads CAGQREPVNEQFF. The CDR3 DNA reads TGTGCCGGGCAGCGGGAACCCGTCAATGAGCAGTTCTTC.